The source of this T cell receptor beta chain is a study of OX40 agonist ivuxolimab in advanced cancers. Across the whole study: Clinicians treated patients with ivuxolimab, an agonistic anti-OX40 (CD134) antibody. Earlier treatment with anti-PD-1, anti-PD-L1 or anti-CTLA-4 was permitted, and over 35% had received some. General study points: At 0.1 to 3.0 mg/kg and by week 6, CD4+ and CD8+ T cells in the blood had expanded clonally. Some patients who did not respond also had low normalized T-cell clonal expansion.

Method: immunoSEQ multiplex PCR; TCRdb's copy keeps in-frame clones and lacks some. Of around 63,000 clones listed, more than 80% were seen once; the top ten hold under 14%. A remark on this clone: The antigen is undetermined.

This TCR was sampled from an adult with an advanced solid tumor such as melanoma, head and neck, liver or kidney cancer. This sample comprised CD4+ or CD8+ T cells sorted from blood, obtained in a trial of the OX40 agonist ivuxolimab.

In nucleotides, the CDR3 is TGCGCCAGCAGCTTGGTTCCGGGAGAGACCCAGTACTTC. Translation: CASSLVPGETQYF. The gene calls are TRBV5-1 and TRBJ2-5; D is unresolved. Germline values: CDR1 SGHRS, CDR2 YFSETQ. Deletions cut 0 bases from V and 4 bases from J, with 7 bases between. The CDR3 runs to 13 residues.